The clone carrying this T cell receptor beta chain was seen only a few times. Its specificity is unknown. The V gene lost 5 bases and the J gene lost 6 bases, with 20 bases spanning the gap. This CDR3 has 15 residues. Germline assignment: CDR1 DFQATT and CDR2 SNEGSKA (reference sequence). This record comes from a study of T-cell reconstitution after alpha-beta-depleted transplantation in children. Preparation of the TCRbeta library involved a method that used unique molecular identifiers. TCRdb processed the PCR reads anew with MiXCR; each CDR3 protein has one entry. The table has 500,000 to 650,000 distinct CDR3 sequences, 13% seen once. Study findings and constraints: Several hundred rapidly expanded clones from non-depleted graft cells reportedly supplied alpha-beta T cells about two months post-transplant.

This chain links TRBV20-1 with TRBJ1-5; tentatively, D is TRBD1 (5 bases). This specimen was PBMCs, mostly from graft donor cells, taken 360 days after TCRalphabeta/CD19-depleted stem cell transplant. This clonotype was obtained from a male patient aged 10-17 years who had a stem cell transplant for acute myeloid leukemia, so the T cells may come from the graft donor. The CDR3 coding sequence is TGCAGTGCTTCCAAACAGTCAACGGGGCCTCAGCCCCAGCATTTT. It specifies CSASKQSTGPQPQHF.